This TCR beta chain came from a study of CD8 T cells in Susac syndrome. Germline CDR1 LGHDT, CDR2 YNNKEL (reference sequence). CDR3 length equals 14 residues. Losses at the gene ends were 1 base for V and 8 bases for J; bases not matched to a gene: 4. Random hexamers were used to reverse transcribe the RNA input (about 0.5 to 1 ug). A single record per CDR3 protein comes from TCRdb applying MiXCR to the immunoSEQ multiplex PCR reads. The sample contains 170,000 or so distinct CDR3 sequences, roughly 95% of which appear only once. Sequencing input: CD4+ T cells from PBMCs. The sequence was obtained from a human donor with Susac syndrome. The chain employs TRBV3-1 and TRBJ2-1; 8 bases line up with TRBD2. CDR3 protein: CASSQAGAGDEQFF. DNA for the CDR3: TGTGCCAGCAGCCAAGCCGGAGCGGGAGATGAGCAGTTCTTC.